This T cell receptor beta chain was documented in a study of PD-L1 blockade in urothelial cancer. Across the study: Anywhere from 0 to 3 prior chemotherapy regimens had been received by patients. Blood analyses occurred 3 weeks (second dose) and 6 weeks post treatment start. T cells numbered a median of roughly 150,000 in the blood samples.

TCRdb's copy holds only in-frame clones and misses some; the assay was immunoSEQ multiplex PCR. The data contain roughly 110,000 clones, roughly 90% of them singletons. Time point reported: peripheral blood 6 weeks after treatment start. Sample contribution per patient ranged from 1 to 8, covering pretreatment and on-treatment. Germline V gives CDR1 MNHNS, CDR2 SASEGT. This CDR3 is 12 amino acids long. Between the trimmed V and J ends, which lost 8 bases and 5 bases, there was a span of 12 bases. The rearrangement joins TRBV6-1 to TRBJ2-5; D gene uncertain. The origin of this receptor is a man aged 55 to 70 with urothelial cancer. The sample here was PBMCs, taken around atezolizumab (anti-PD-L1) treatment. CDR3 DNA sequence: TGTGCCAGCGGAGAGTCTTGGGAGACCCAGTACTTC. Translation: CASGESWETQYF.